Shown below are 9 T cell receptor beta chains from a single sample sequenced in a study of blood T cell repertoires in COVID-19. This table comes from immunoSEQ multiplex PCR, and its TCRdb copy is limited to in-frame clones, with some not included. The table has some 250,000 clones, roughly four fifths seen once. Sequenced input: peripheral blood. The receptors originated from a woman aged 80 or over with COVID-19, enrolled during active disease.

CDR3 in amino acids: CASSKTSNTDTQYF. DNA for the CDR3: TGTGCCAGCAGCAAGACTAGCAACACAGATACGCAGTATTTT. The rearrangement joins TRBV5-4 to TRBJ2-3, with 7 bases lining up with TRBD2. Germline trimming cut 4 bases from V and 2 bases from J; bases unmatched to any gene: 4. There are 14 residues in the CDR3. The germline V gene encodes CDR1 SGHNT and CDR2 YYREEE (reference sequence).

This chain connects TRBV3-1 (or the pseudogene TRBV3-2) to TRBJ1-5; no reliable D call. Looked up from germline, CDR1 is LGHDT and CDR2 is YNNKEL (reference sequence). The ends were cut back, 0 bases at V and 5 bases at J, with 8 bases in the middle. The CDR3 has 14 residues. This chain's CDR3 is CASSQDPNYQPQHF. In DNA form, the CDR3 reads TGTGCCAGCAGCCAAGATCCCAATTATCAGCCCCAGCATTTT.

The chain has TRBV25-1 and TRBJ2-3; TRBD2 matches 13 bases. Per germline, CDR1 MGHDK and CDR2 SYGVNS. The junction had 13 bases not matched to a gene; V was cut back by 4 bases and J by 9 bases. CDR3 length equals 17 residues. CDR3 DNA sequence: TGTGCCAGCAGTGCACGGACTAGCGGGAGTGGGGGATGGACGCAGTATTTT. Protein: CASSARTSGSGGWTQYF.

The genes are TRBV10-3 and TRBJ1-5; no definite D call. Germline V gene data show CDR1 as ENHRY and CDR2 as SYGVKD. Trimming pared 3 bases from V and 2 bases from J, leaving 11 bases between. This CDR3 has 15 amino acids. In DNA form, the CDR3 reads TGTGCCATCAGTGACTTCAGTGGAGGCAATCAGCCCCAGCATTTT. Translation: CAISDFSGGNQPQHF.

The CDR3, as DNA: TGTGCCAGCAGCCATCTACCGGGACAGGGATCTTATGGCTACACCTTC. It encodes CASSHLPGQGSYGYTF. This rearrangement joins TRBV14 to TRBJ1-2; 9 bases are a match to TRBD1. Germline V gene data show CDR1 as SGHDN and CDR2 as FVKESK. The CDR3 runs to 16 residues. V was pared by 3 bases and J by 5 bases, with 10 bases of the junction left unmatched.

This clone appeared many times. The chain uses TRBV11-2 and TRBJ1-2; D call uncertain. This CDR3 has 15 amino acids. Germline loops: CDR1 SGHAT, CDR2 FQNNGV. V lost 5 bases to trimming and J lost 5 bases, with 18 bases between them. The CDR3 reads CASSGMRRENYGYTF. CDR3 DNA: TGTGCCAGCAGCGGGATGAGACGGGAGAATTATGGCTACACCTTC.

The V call is TRBV6-5, the J call TRBJ2-7; 8 bases are shared with TRBD1. This CDR3 comprises 14 residues. The germline V gene encodes CDR1 MNHEY and CDR2 SVGAGI. After removal of 6 bases from V and 2 bases from J, the junction contained 6 bases not matched to a gene. The CDR3 DNA is TGTGCCAGCAGCCCCGACAGGGGACCCTACGAGCAGTACTTC. It translates to CASSPDRGPYEQYF.

The V and J genes are TRBV12-5 and TRBJ2-7; TRBD1 is a possible D gene (5 bases). The CDR3 sequence is 10 residues long. Germline-derived CDR1 and CDR2 are LGHNT and FRNRAP. V was pared by 11 bases and J by 5 bases, with 10 bases between. The CDR3 DNA sequence: TGTGCTTCAGGGCACCACGAGCAGTACTTC. Protein product: CASGHHEQYF. Complete variable domain (other parts from reference TRBV12-5 and TRBJ2-7): DARVTQTPRHKVTEMGQEVTMRCQPILGHNTVFWYRQTMMQGLELLAYFRNRAPLDDSGMPKDRFSAEMPDATLATLKIQPSEPRDSAVYFCASGHHEQYFGPGTRLTVT.

The chain links TRBV5-6 to TRBJ2-7; D is undetermined. The CDR3 has 14 residues. CDR1 and CDR2 (germline): SGHDT, YYEEEE. V shed 0 bases and J shed 1 base, with 8 bases lying between them. The CDR3 spells CASSLATLSYEQYF. Here the CDR3 DNA reads TGTGCCAGCAGCTTGGCCACACTATCCTACGAGCAGTACTTC.